The table lists the clone carrying this T cell receptor beta chain with a few counts. Its specificity is unknown. From RNA transcripts, TCR beta CDR3 regions were amplified. Initially, a first-round RT-PCR of the TCR CDR3 employed the HTBI primer set. TCRdb independently ran MiXCR on the multiplex PCR reads; one entry per CDR3 protein. The table lists 500,000 or so distinct CDR3 sequences, approximately 17% of them singletons, with 15% to 20% in the top ten. CDR1 is LGHNA and CDR2 is YNFKEQ in the germline V gene. The CDR3 extends over 19 amino acids. J was trimmed by 2 bases and V by 4 bases; bases with no gene match: 17. This sample was taken from a study of T cells in Graves' hyperthyroidism and ophthalmopathy. Whole-study findings and limits: Before onset, by a median of about six months, the model predicted ophthalmopathy.

The V gene is TRBV4-2, the J gene TRBJ2-7; the match to TRBD2 covers 10 bases. The TCR originated in a woman aged 18-35 years with Graves' ophthalmopathy. Sequencing was performed on blood. The CDR3 DNA reads as TGTGCCAGCAGCCCTCGAGCGGTAGCGGGGGGCCTATTTACCTACGAGCAGTACTTC. Translation: CASSPRAVAGGLFTYEQYF.